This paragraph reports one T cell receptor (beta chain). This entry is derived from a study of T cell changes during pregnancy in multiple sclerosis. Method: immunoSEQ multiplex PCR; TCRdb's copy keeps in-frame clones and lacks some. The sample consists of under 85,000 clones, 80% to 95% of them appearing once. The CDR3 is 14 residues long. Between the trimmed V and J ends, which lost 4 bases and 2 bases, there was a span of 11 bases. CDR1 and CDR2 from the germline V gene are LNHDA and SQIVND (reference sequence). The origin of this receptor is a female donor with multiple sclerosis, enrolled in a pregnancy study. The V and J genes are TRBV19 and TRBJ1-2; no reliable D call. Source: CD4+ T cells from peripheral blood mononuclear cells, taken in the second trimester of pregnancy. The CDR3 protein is CASSRRSGNYGYTF. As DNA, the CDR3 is TGTGCCAGTAGTAGGAGATCCGGGAACTATGGCTACACCTTC. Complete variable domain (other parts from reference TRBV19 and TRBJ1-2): DGGITQSPKYLFRKEGQNVTLSCEQNLNHDAMYWYRQDPGQGLRLIYYSQIVNDFQKGDIAEGYSVSREKKESFPLTVTSAQKNPTAFYLCASSRRSGNYGYTFGSGTRLTVV.